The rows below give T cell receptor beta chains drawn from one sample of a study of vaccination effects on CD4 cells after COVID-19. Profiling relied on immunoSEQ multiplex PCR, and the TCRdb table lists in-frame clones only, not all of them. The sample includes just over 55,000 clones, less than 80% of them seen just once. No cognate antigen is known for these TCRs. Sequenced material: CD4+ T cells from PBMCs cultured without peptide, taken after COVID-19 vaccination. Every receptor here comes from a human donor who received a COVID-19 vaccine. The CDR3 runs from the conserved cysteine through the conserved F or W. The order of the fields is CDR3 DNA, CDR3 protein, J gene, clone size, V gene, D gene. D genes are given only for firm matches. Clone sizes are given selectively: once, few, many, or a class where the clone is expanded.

TGTGCCAGCAGCTTATGGCTAGCGGGGGGCAATGAGCAGTTCTTC	CASSLWLAGGNEQFF	TRBJ2-1	NA	TRBV7-2	TRBD2
TGTGCCAGCAGCCAAGGGGGCTTTGAGGACGATGAGCAGTTCTTC	CASSQGGFEDDEQFF	TRBJ2-1	NA	TRBV4-2	NA
TGTGCCAGCAGCTTAGGGGGGGCCTCGGACATTCAGTACTTC	CASSLGGASDIQYF	TRBJ2-4	NA	TRBV7-2	NA
TGTGCCAGCAGCCAAGATCGGACACCCAACTACGAGCAGTACTTC	CASSQDRTPNYEQYF	TRBJ2-7	NA	TRBV4-2	NA
TGTGCCAGCAGCTTAGCGGCGAGTGGCGGTACAGATACGCAGTATTTT	CASSLAASGGTDTQYF	TRBJ2-3	few	TRBV11-3	NA
TGCAGTGCTAGAGAGCACGAGCAGTACTTC	CSAREHEQYF	TRBJ2-7	NA	TRBV20-1	NA
TGTGCCAGCAGCTTAGCCCCTCGGGGGGGGATCCCGTCACCCTACTACAATGAGCAGTTCTTC	CASSLAPRGGIPSPYYNEQFF	TRBJ2-1	NA	TRBV7-2	TRBD2
TGTGCCAGCTCACCTATTACTCAACATAGGCGAGGGAGGGCCCAAGAGACCCAGTACTTC	CASSPITQHRRGRAQETQYF	TRBJ2-5	NA	TRBV18	TRBD2
TGTGCCAGCAGGGGCTATAGCAATCAGCCCCAGCATTTT	CASRGYSNQPQHF	TRBJ1-5	NA	TRBV6-5	NA
TGTGCCAGCAGGTGGGGACAGCTCGAAGCTTTCTTT	CASRWGQLEAFF	TRBJ1-1	NA	TRBV7-9	TRBD1
TGTGCCAGTAGTATAGAAGCAGGGTCCTACAATGAGCAGTTCTTC	CASSIEAGSYNEQFF	TRBJ2-1	NA	TRBV19	NA
TGTGCCAGCAGCGACCGTTGGGGCGAAGCTTTCTTT	CASSDRWGEAFF	TRBJ1-1	NA	TRBV6-5	NA
TGTGCCAGCAGCTTAGTCAGCGGGATATCCTACGAGCAGTACTTC	CASSLVSGISYEQYF	TRBJ2-7	NA	TRBV11-2	TRBD2
TGTGCCAGCTCACTGGGGACAGACAGGGAGCAGTACTTC	CASSLGTDREQYF	TRBJ2-7	NA	TRBV18	TRBD1
TGCAGTGAAAAAGCCCGTTGGGGAGCTTTCTTT	CSEKARWGAFF	TRBJ1-1	NA	TRBV20-1	NA
TGTGCCAGTAGTATCCGGGGCGGCTACACCTTC	CASSIRGGYTF	TRBJ1-2	NA	TRBV19	NA
TGTGCCAGCTCATCCCAGGGGGTCGTGAACACTGAAGCTTTCTTT	CASSSQGVVNTEAFF	TRBJ1-1	NA	TRBV18	TRBD1
TGTGCCAGCAGTTGGGGCACAGATACGCAGTATTTT	CASSWGTDTQYF	TRBJ2-3	NA	TRBV28	NA
TGTGCCAGCAGCCAAGATCTAAACACCATATATTTT	CASSQDLNTIYF	TRBJ1-3	NA	TRBV14	NA
TGTGCCAGCAGCAAAACCTTGCGGGGAACCATTTACGAGCAGTACTTC	CASSKTLRGTIYEQYF	TRBJ2-7	NA	TRBV21-1	NA
TGCGCCAGCAGCCAGGGCAGGGAAGCTTTCTTT	CASSQGREAFF	TRBJ1-1	NA	TRBV5-1	NA
TGCGCCAGCAGCGAGGGGCTAAGCTCTGGAAACACCATATATTTT	CASSEGLSSGNTIYF	TRBJ1-3	NA	TRBV5-1	NA
TGCAGTGCTGGTAGAAACGACGAGCAGTACTTC	CSAGRNDEQYF	TRBJ2-7	NA	TRBV20-1	NA
TGTGCCAGCTCGCCAAGAGACAGCTCTCGGAGTGAAAAACTGTTTTTT	CASSPRDSSRSEKLFF	TRBJ1-4	NA	TRBV18	NA
TGCGCCAGCAGCTTGGCCGGACAGGGGGCAGGAGATGAAAAACTGTTTTTT	CASSLAGQGAGDEKLFF	TRBJ1-4	NA	TRBV5-1	TRBD1
TGTGCCAGCAGTTCCCTGATTAGGTCCTACGAGCAGTACTTC	CASSSLIRSYEQYF	TRBJ2-7	NA	TRBV28	NA
TGCAGCGTCCTCTCCGGGACAGTCTCTTATCGAGCCAAAAACATTCAGTACTTC	CSVLSGTVSYRAKNIQYF	TRBJ2-4	NA	TRBV29-1	TRBD1
TGTGCCAGCAGCTTAGGAGTTTCGACTCACCTAAACACCGGGGAGCTGTTTTTT	CASSLGVSTHLNTGELFF	TRBJ2-2	once	TRBV7-9	NA
TGTGCCAGCAGCGTAGGGGTAGAGCAGTTCTTC	CASSVGVEQFF	TRBJ2-1	NA	TRBV9	NA
TGCGCCAGCACCCCGGGGGCAGGCACTGAAGCTTTCTTT	CASTPGAGTEAFF	TRBJ1-1	NA	TRBV5-1	NA
TGTGCCAGCAGTCCAGCCGAGGACCGGGAGCTGTTTTTT	CASSPAEDRELFF	TRBJ2-2	once	TRBV27	NA
TGTGCCAGCAGCCAAATCGGATCTAGCGGGGTCCCGTACCAAGAGACCCAGTACTTC	CASSQIGSSGVPYQETQYF	TRBJ2-5	NA	TRBV7-2	TRBD2
TGTGCCACCAGTGCGGCAGGGAGCCCCACAGATACGCAGTATTTT	CATSAAGSPTDTQYF	TRBJ2-3	NA	TRBV24-1	NA
TGCGCCAGCAGTTCCTCCAATGAGCAGTTCTTC	CASSSSNEQFF	TRBJ2-1	NA	TRBV5-1	NA
TGTGCCAGCAGTCGAGCGGGAGGAGCTTTCGAGCAGTACTTC	CASSRAGGAFEQYF	TRBJ2-7	NA	TRBV28	TRBD2
TGTGCCAGCAGCTTGGATAGGGTAGCAGATACGCAGTATTTT	CASSLDRVADTQYF	TRBJ2-3	NA	TRBV5-4	NA
TGTGCCAGTACCATCCGATTGTCCCCCGGGACAGGGGGCGACTACACCTTC	CASTIRLSPGTGGDYTF	TRBJ1-2	NA	TRBV19	TRBD1
TGTGCCAGCTCACCACCGGGACGTAGTGATAATTCACCCCTCCACTTT	CASSPPGRSDNSPLHF	TRBJ1-6	once	TRBV18	NA
TGTGCCAGCAGCTTAGCGGGGCCAGGAGCCTACAATGAGCAGTTCTTC	CASSLAGPGAYNEQFF	TRBJ2-1	NA	TRBV7-6	NA
TGTGCCAGCAGCTTACTGGAGTCGGATACGCAGTATTTT	CASSLLESDTQYF	TRBJ2-3	NA	TRBV7-3	NA
TGTGCCATCAGTCCGGGACAGAACACCGGGGAGCTGTTTTTT	CAISPGQNTGELFF	TRBJ2-2	NA	TRBV10-3	NA
TGCGCCAGCAGCCGAACCCCCGGGACAGGCTCCTACGAGCAGTACTTC	CASSRTPGTGSYEQYF	TRBJ2-7	NA	TRBV5-1	TRBD1
TGTGCCAGCGGATCCAGTTCCGGGGCGGGTGGCTACACCTTC	CASGSSSGAGGYTF	TRBJ1-2	NA	TRBV7-2	NA
TGTGCCACCAGCAGGGACAGGGGACAGAACACTGAAGCTTTCTTT	CATSRDRGQNTEAFF	TRBJ1-1	NA	TRBV15	TRBD1
TGTGCCAGCAGCCCCGGGGGGACTAGCGGGAGGAATACGCAGTATTTT	CASSPGGTSGRNTQYF	TRBJ2-3	NA	TRBV6-4	TRBD2